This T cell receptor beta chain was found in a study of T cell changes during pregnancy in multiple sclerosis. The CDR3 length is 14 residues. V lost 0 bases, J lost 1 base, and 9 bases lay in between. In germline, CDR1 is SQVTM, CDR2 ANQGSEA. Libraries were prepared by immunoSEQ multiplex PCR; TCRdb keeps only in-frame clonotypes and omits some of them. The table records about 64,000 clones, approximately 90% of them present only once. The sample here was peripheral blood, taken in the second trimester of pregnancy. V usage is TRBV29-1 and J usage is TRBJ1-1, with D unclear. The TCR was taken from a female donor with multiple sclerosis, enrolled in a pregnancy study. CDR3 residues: CSVEDPGPNTEAFF. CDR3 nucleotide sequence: TGCAGCGTTGAAGATCCAGGTCCGAACACTGAAGCTTTCTTT.